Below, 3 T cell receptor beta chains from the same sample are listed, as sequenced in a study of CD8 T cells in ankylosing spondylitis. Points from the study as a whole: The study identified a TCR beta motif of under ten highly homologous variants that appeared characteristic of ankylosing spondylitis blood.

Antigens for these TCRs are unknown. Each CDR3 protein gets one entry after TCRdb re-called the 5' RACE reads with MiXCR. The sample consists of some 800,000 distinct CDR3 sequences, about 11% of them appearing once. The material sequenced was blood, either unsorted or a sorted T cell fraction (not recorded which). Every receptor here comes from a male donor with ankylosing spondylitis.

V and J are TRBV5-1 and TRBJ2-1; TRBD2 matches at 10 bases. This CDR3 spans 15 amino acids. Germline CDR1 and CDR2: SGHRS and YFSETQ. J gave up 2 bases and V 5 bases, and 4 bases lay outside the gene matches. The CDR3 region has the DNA TGCGCCAGCAGAGACGGGACTAGCGCCTACAATGAGCAGTTCTTC. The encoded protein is CASRDGTSAYNEQFF. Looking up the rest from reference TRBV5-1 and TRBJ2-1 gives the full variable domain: KAGVTQTPRYLIKTRGQQVTLSCSPISGHRSVSWYQQTPGQGLQFLFEYFSETQRNKGNFPGRFSGRQFSNSRSEMNVSTLELGDSALYLCASRDGTSAYNEQFFGPGTRLTVL.

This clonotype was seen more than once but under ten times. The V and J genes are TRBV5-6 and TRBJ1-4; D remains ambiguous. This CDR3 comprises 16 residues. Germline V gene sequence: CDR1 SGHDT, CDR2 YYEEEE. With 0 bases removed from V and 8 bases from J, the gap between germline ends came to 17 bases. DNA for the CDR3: TGTGCCAGCAGCTTGGCCTCTAAGGGCTCGGACGAAAAACTGTTTTTT. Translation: CASSLASKGSDEKLFF.

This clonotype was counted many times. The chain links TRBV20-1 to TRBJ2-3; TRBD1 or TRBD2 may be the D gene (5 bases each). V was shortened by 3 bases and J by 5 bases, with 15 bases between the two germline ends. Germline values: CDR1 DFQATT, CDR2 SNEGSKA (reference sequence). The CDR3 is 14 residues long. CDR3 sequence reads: CSARGRVGIDTQYF. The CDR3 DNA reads TGCAGTGCTAGGGGGCGGGTCGGCATAGATACGCAGTATTTT.